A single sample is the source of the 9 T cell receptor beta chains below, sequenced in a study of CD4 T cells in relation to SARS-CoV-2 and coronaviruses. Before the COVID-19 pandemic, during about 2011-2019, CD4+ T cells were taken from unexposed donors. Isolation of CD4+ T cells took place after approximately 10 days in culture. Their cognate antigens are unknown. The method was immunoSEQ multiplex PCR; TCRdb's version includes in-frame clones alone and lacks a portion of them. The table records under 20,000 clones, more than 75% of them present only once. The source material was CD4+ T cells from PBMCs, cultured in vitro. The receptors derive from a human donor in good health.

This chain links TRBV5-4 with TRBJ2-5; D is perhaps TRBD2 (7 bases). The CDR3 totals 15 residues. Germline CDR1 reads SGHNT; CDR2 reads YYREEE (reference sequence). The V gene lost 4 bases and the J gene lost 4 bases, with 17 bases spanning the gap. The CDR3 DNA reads TGTGCCAGCAGCAGGGGGGGAACAGGGTCAGAGACCCAGTACTTC. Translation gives CASSRGGTGSETQYF.

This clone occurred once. The CDR3 nucleotides read TGTGCCATCAGTGACAGGGACCAGCAGTACTTC. Encoded protein: CAISDRDQQYF. This rearrangement joins TRBV10-3 to TRBJ2-7; either TRBD1 or TRBD2 may fit D (5 bases each). Germline V gene sequence: CDR1 ENHRY, CDR2 SYGVKD. V lost 3 bases to trimming and J lost 8 bases, with 8 bases between them. The length of the CDR3 is 11 residues.

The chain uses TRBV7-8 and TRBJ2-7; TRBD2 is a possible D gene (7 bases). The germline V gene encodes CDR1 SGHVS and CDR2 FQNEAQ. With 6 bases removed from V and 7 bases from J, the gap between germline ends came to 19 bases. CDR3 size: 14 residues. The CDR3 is CASRFREGGGEQYF. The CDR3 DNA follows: TGTGCCAGCAGATTTAGGGAGGGGGGGGGGGAGCAGTACTTC.

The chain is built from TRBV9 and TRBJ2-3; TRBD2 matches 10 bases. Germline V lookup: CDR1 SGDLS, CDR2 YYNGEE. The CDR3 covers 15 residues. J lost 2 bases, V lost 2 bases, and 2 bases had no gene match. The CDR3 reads CASSVLAGATDTQYF. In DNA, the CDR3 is TGTGCCAGCAGCGTCCTAGCGGGGGCCACAGATACGCAGTATTTT.

The CDR3 loop reads CASTELWTGGAYEQYF. The CDR3, as DNA: TGTGCCAGCACCGAACTATGGACAGGGGGCGCGTACGAGCAGTACTTC. The V call is TRBV2, the J call TRBJ2-7, with 11 bases lining up with TRBD1. Germline values: CDR1 SNHLY, CDR2 FYNNEI. Unmatched junction bases numbered 12, after V lost 7 bases and J lost 4 bases. The CDR3 runs 16 residues.

In nucleotides, the CDR3 is TGTGCCAGCAGTACTGGAAATACGCAGTATTTT. Residues: CASSTGNTQYF. V and J are TRBV6-5 and TRBJ2-3; no definite D call. V was clipped by 5 bases and J by 7 bases, with 7 bases between them. CDR1 is MNHEY and CDR2 is SVGAGI in the germline V gene. This CDR3 is 11 amino acids long.

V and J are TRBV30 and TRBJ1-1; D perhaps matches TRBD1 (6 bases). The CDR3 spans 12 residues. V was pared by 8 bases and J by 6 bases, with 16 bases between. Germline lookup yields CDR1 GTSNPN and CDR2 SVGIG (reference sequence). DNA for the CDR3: TGTGCCGCGCCAGCCGCAGGGGCTGAAGCTTTCTTT. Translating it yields CAAPAAGAEAFF.

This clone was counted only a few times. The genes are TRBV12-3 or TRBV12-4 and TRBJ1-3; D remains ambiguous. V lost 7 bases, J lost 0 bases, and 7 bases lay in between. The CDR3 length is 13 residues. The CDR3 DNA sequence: TGTGCCAGCACCGTGGGCTCTGGAAACACCATATATTTT. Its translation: CASTVGSGNTIYF.

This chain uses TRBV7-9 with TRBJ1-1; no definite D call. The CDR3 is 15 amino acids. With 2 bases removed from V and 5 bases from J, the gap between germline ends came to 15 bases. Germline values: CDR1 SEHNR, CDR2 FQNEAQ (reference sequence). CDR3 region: CASSLKDPGRTEAFF. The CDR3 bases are TGTGCCAGCAGCTTAAAAGACCCGGGAAGAACTGAAGCTTTCTTT.